Listed below are T cell receptor beta chains from one sample, sequenced in a study of blood T cell repertoires in COVID-19. Sequenced by immunoSEQ multiplex PCR; TCRdb stores in-frame clones only, minus some. The sample shows about 160,000 clones, 75% to 90% of them seen only once. What was sequenced was PBMCs or T cells enriched from blood (not recorded which). These receptors originate from a woman aged 55-69 years who had recovered from COVID-19. The CDR3 runs from the conserved cysteine through the conserved F or W. The D gene is left open where the match is weak. Not all rows give a size; the values are once, few, many and, for expanded clones, a class.

abundance: .; v_gene: TRBV19; d_gene: .; j_gene: TRBJ2-3; CDR3aa: CASSRGHTQYF; CDR3nt: TGTGCCAGTAGTAGGGGCCATACGCAGTATTTT
abundance: few; v_gene: TRBV30; d_gene: .; j_gene: TRBJ1-1; CDR3aa: CAWNSGGTTEAFF; CDR3nt: TGTGCCTGGAATTCCGGCGGGACCACTGAAGCTTTCTTT
abundance: once; v_gene: TRBV18; d_gene: .; j_gene: TRBJ1-5; CDR3aa: CASSLLSARESYDQPQHF; CDR3nt: TGTGCCAGCTCACTACTTTCCGCCAGGGAATCCTACGATCAGCCCCAGCATTTT
abundance: .; v_gene: TRBV7-2; d_gene: .; j_gene: TRBJ1-3; CDR3aa: CASSFESGAGNTIYF; CDR3nt: TGTGCCAGCAGCTTCGAGTCAGGGGCTGGAAACACCATATATTTT
abundance: .; v_gene: TRBV24-1; d_gene: .; j_gene: TRBJ1-3; CDR3aa: CATGDSTGNTIYF; CDR3nt: TGTGCCACCGGGGACTCGACTGGAAACACCATATATTTT
abundance: .; v_gene: TRBV9; d_gene: .; j_gene: TRBJ1-5; CDR3aa: CASSVEPGEGQPQHF; CDR3nt: TGTGCCAGCAGCGTAGAGCCAGGGGAGGGCCAGCCCCAGCATTTT
abundance: .; v_gene: TRBV5-1; d_gene: .; j_gene: TRBJ1-4; CDR3aa: CASSPPGSNEKLFF; CDR3nt: TGCGCCAGCAGCCCCCCCGGGTCTAATGAAAAACTGTTTTTT
abundance: .; v_gene: TRBV3-1/TRBV3-2; d_gene: .; j_gene: TRBJ2-7; CDR3aa: CASSAQDWGAGASYEQYF; CDR3nt: TGTGCCAGCAGCGCACAAGATTGGGGGGCGGGGGCCTCCTACGAGCAGTACTTC
abundance: .; v_gene: TRBV29-1; d_gene: TRBD1; j_gene: TRBJ1-1; CDR3aa: CSVLPGQGAPFDTEAFF; CDR3nt: TGCAGCGTACTGCCGGGACAGGGGGCCCCTTTTGACACTGAAGCTTTCTTT
abundance: .; v_gene: TRBV19; d_gene: .; j_gene: TRBJ1-2; CDR3aa: CASSMQGPNYGYTF; CDR3nt: TGTGCCAGTAGTATGCAGGGGCCTAACTATGGCTACACCTTC
abundance: .; v_gene: TRBV6-2/TRBV6-3; d_gene: .; j_gene: TRBJ2-7; CDR3aa: CASSWWGESSYEQYF; CDR3nt: TGTGCCAGCAGTTGGTGGGGAGAGAGCTCCTACGAGCAGTACTTC
abundance: .; v_gene: TRBV4-1; d_gene: .; j_gene: TRBJ1-2; CDR3aa: CASSPTGQYGYTF; CDR3nt: TGCGCCAGCAGCCCGACAGGTCAATATGGCTACACCTTC
abundance: .; v_gene: TRBV7-2; d_gene: .; j_gene: TRBJ2-7; CDR3aa: CASSFPGAYEQYF; CDR3nt: TGTGCCAGCAGCTTCCCGGGGGCCTACGAGCAGTACTTC
abundance: once; v_gene: TRBV2; d_gene: .; j_gene: TRBJ2-2; CDR3aa: CASSERLGGTGELFF; CDR3nt: TGTGCCAGCAGTGAACGGTTAGGCGGGACCGGGGAGCTGTTTTTT
abundance: .; v_gene: TRBV30; d_gene: .; j_gene: TRBJ1-5; CDR3aa: CAWSVQDQPQHF; CDR3nt: TGTGCCTGGAGTGTACAGGATCAGCCCCAGCATTTT
abundance: .; v_gene: TRBV21-1; d_gene: .; j_gene: TRBJ2-1; CDR3aa: CALTTSGGAIHNEQFF; CDR3nt: TGTGCGCTAACTACTAGCGGGGGGGCGATCCACAATGAGCAGTTCTTC
abundance: once; v_gene: TRBV30; d_gene: .; j_gene: TRBJ1-4; CDR3aa: CAWSYAIKGDEKLFF; CDR3nt: TGTGCCTGGAGTTACGCAATTAAGGGGGATGAAAAACTGTTTTTT
abundance: .; v_gene: TRBV19; d_gene: .; j_gene: TRBJ1-3; CDR3aa: CASSNQAGDSGNTIYF; CDR3nt: TGTGCCAGTAGTAATCAGGCCGGGGACTCTGGAAACACCATATATTTT
abundance: medium-sized; v_gene: TRBV3-1/TRBV3-2; d_gene: .; j_gene: TRBJ1-2; CDR3aa: CASSQSYNYGYTF; CDR3nt: TGTGCCAGCAGCCAAAGCTACAACTATGGCTACACCTTC
abundance: few; v_gene: TRBV18; d_gene: TRBD2; j_gene: TRBJ2-1; CDR3aa: CASSPPRLAGAHGPNNEQFF; CDR3nt: TGTGCCAGCTCACCACCCAGACTAGCGGGGGCCCACGGTCCTAACAATGAGCAGTTCTTC
abundance: .; v_gene: TRBV11-2; d_gene: .; j_gene: TRBJ1-1; CDR3aa: CASSLDLIYGEAFF; CDR3nt: TGTGCCAGCAGCTTAGATCTAATATACGGGGAAGCTTTCTTT
abundance: .; v_gene: TRBV11-2; d_gene: .; j_gene: TRBJ1-1; CDR3aa: CASSWGGFGTEAFF; CDR3nt: TGTGCCAGCAGCTGGGGAGGCTTTGGCACTGAAGCTTTCTTT
abundance: .; v_gene: TRBV30; d_gene: TRBD1; j_gene: TRBJ1-3; CDR3aa: CAWSVTGAGNTIYF; CDR3nt: TGTGCCTGGAGTGTAACAGGGGCTGGAAACACCATATATTTT
abundance: .; v_gene: TRBV5-6; d_gene: TRBD1; j_gene: TRBJ1-2; CDR3aa: CASSKRQGASYGYTF; CDR3nt: TGTGCCAGCAGCAAAAGACAGGGGGCTTCCTATGGCTACACCTTC
abundance: few; v_gene: TRBV4-2; d_gene: .; j_gene: TRBJ2-1; CDR3aa: CASSQMRDEQFF; CDR3nt: TGTGCCAGCAGCCAGATGCGAGATGAGCAGTTCTTC
abundance: few; v_gene: TRBV30; d_gene: TRBD1; j_gene: TRBJ2-7; CDR3aa: CAWSWGQGLSEQYF; CDR3nt: TGTGCCTGGAGTTGGGGACAGGGGTTATCCGAGCAGTACTTC
abundance: .; v_gene: TRBV5-6; d_gene: TRBD1; j_gene: TRBJ2-5; CDR3aa: CASSLRDRGRETQYF; CDR3nt: TGTGCCAGCAGCTTGCGGGACAGGGGGCGAGAGACCCAGTACTTC
abundance: .; v_gene: TRBV18; d_gene: .; j_gene: TRBJ1-1; CDR3aa: CASSPPSDRAEAFF; CDR3nt: TGTGCCAGCTCACCACCGTCGGATCGGGCTGAAGCTTTCTTT
abundance: .; v_gene: TRBV7-8; d_gene: .; j_gene: TRBJ2-7; CDR3aa: CASSSFLFRSYEQYF; CDR3nt: TGTGCCAGCAGCTCCTTTTTGTTTCGCTCCTACGAGCAGTACTTC
abundance: .; v_gene: TRBV20-1; d_gene: TRBD2; j_gene: TRBJ2-1; CDR3aa: CSASAGGGLHDEQFF; CDR3nt: TGCAGTGCTAGTGCCGGGGGGGGGTTACACGATGAGCAGTTCTTC
abundance: .; v_gene: TRBV19; d_gene: TRBD2; j_gene: TRBJ2-1; CDR3aa: CASSMQASAGPYNEQFF; CDR3nt: TGTGCCAGTAGTATGCAAGCCTCAGCGGGGCCCTACAATGAGCAGTTCTTC
abundance: few; v_gene: TRBV25-1; d_gene: TRBD1; j_gene: TRBJ1-6; CDR3aa: CASTLGTVNSPLHF; CDR3nt: TGTGCCAGCACCCTCGGGACAGTCAATTCACCCCTCCACTTT
abundance: .; v_gene: TRBV2; d_gene: TRBD2; j_gene: TRBJ2-1; CDR3aa: CASIRLAGEQFF; CDR3nt: TGTGCCAGCATACGACTAGCTGGTGAGCAGTTCTTC
abundance: .; v_gene: TRBV5-1; d_gene: .; j_gene: TRBJ1-1; CDR3aa: CASSLVGVGMNTEAFF; CDR3nt: TGCGCCAGCAGCTTGGTAGGGGTCGGAATGAACACTGAAGCTTTCTTT
abundance: .; v_gene: TRBV19; d_gene: TRBD2; j_gene: TRBJ2-7; CDR3aa: CASSPSTSGGIPPYEQYF; CDR3nt: TGTGCCAGTAGTCCCTCGACTAGCGGGGGGATTCCTCCCTACGAGCAGTACTTC
abundance: few; v_gene: TRBV2; d_gene: TRBD2; j_gene: TRBJ2-5; CDR3aa: CASRATGLAGETQYF; CDR3nt: TGTGCCAGCAGAGCCACGGGACTAGCGGGAGAGACCCAGTACTTC
abundance: .; v_gene: TRBV18; d_gene: TRBD1; j_gene: TRBJ1-1; CDR3aa: CASSLGTGDDLNTEAFF; CDR3nt: TGTGCCAGCTCACTTGGGACAGGGGACGACTTGAACACTGAAGCTTTCTTT
abundance: .; v_gene: TRBV24-1; d_gene: TRBD1; j_gene: TRBJ1-5; CDR3aa: CATSDGDRSNQPQHF; CDR3nt: TGTGCCACCAGTGATGGGGACAGAAGCAATCAGCCCCAGCATTTT
abundance: .; v_gene: TRBV5-1; d_gene: .; j_gene: TRBJ1-1; CDR3aa: CASSLRTGMNTEAFF; CDR3nt: TGCGCCAGCAGCTTGCGGACGGGGATGAACACTGAAGCTTTCTTT
abundance: few; v_gene: TRBV21-1; d_gene: .; j_gene: TRBJ1-1; CDR3aa: CASSKERQGLDTEAFF; CDR3nt: TGTGCCAGCAGCAAGGAGCGACAGGGTTTAGACACTGAAGCTTTCTTT
abundance: .; v_gene: TRBV5-1; d_gene: TRBD1; j_gene: TRBJ2-7; CDR3aa: CASRDREGQYF; CDR3nt: TGCGCCAGCCGGGACAGGGAAGGGCAGTACTTC
abundance: .; v_gene: TRBV6-5; d_gene: TRBD1; j_gene: TRBJ1-6; CDR3aa: CASRTGGTYNSPLHF; CDR3nt: TGTGCCAGCCGGACAGGGGGCACCTATAATTCACCCCTCCACTTT
abundance: .; v_gene: TRBV6-5; d_gene: .; j_gene: TRBJ1-2; CDR3aa: CASSYSEAGVGYGYTF; CDR3nt: TGTGCCAGCAGTTACTCAGAGGCAGGGGTTGGGTATGGCTACACCTTC
abundance: .; v_gene: TRBV19; d_gene: TRBD2; j_gene: TRBJ2-7; CDR3aa: CASSIGRGAYEQYF; CDR3nt: TGTGCCAGTAGTATCGGGAGGGGAGCCTACGAGCAGTACTTC
abundance: .; v_gene: TRBV13; d_gene: .; j_gene: TRBJ1-2; CDR3aa: CASTLGLVYGYTF; CDR3nt: TGTGCCAGCACCTTAGGTCTCGTCTATGGCTACACCTTC
abundance: .; v_gene: TRBV19; d_gene: TRBD2; j_gene: TRBJ2-3; CDR3aa: CASSLAGTDTQYF; CDR3nt: TGTGCCAGTTCTCTAGCGGGGACAGATACGCAGTATTTT
abundance: .; v_gene: TRBV5-1; d_gene: .; j_gene: TRBJ2-7; CDR3aa: CASSYWTGTYEQYF; CDR3nt: TGCGCCAGCAGCTATTGGACGGGAACCTACGAGCAGTACTTC
abundance: .; v_gene: TRBV29-1; d_gene: .; j_gene: TRBJ2-7; CDR3aa: CSVEARVGEQYF; CDR3nt: TGCAGCGTGGAAGCTCGGGTGGGCGAGCAGTACTTC
abundance: .; v_gene: TRBV3-1/TRBV3-2; d_gene: .; j_gene: TRBJ2-3; CDR3aa: CASSQSGGTDTQYF; CDR3nt: TGTGCCAGCAGCCAATCGGGAGGCACAGATACGCAGTATTTT
abundance: once; v_gene: TRBV7-2; d_gene: TRBD2; j_gene: TRBJ2-5; CDR3aa: CASSEWSGAWETQYF; CDR3nt: TGTGCCAGCAGCGAGTGGAGCGGGGCGTGGGAGACCCAGTACTTC
abundance: .; v_gene: TRBV4-2; d_gene: .; j_gene: TRBJ1-2; CDR3aa: CASSQKVGDISGYTF; CDR3nt: TGTGCCAGCAGCCAAAAAGTTGGGGACATCTCTGGCTACACCTTC
abundance: .; v_gene: TRBV5-5; d_gene: .; j_gene: TRBJ2-3; CDR3aa: CASSLRFERTDTQYF; CDR3nt: TGTGCCAGCAGCTTGAGATTTGAGCGCACAGATACGCAGTATTTT
abundance: once; v_gene: TRBV27; d_gene: TRBD1; j_gene: TRBJ1-6; CDR3aa: CASSLYGFDRGVKQHSPLHF; CDR3nt: TGTGCCAGCAGTTTATATGGCTTCGACAGGGGAGTTAAGCAGCATTCACCCCTCCACTTT
abundance: .; v_gene: TRBV9; d_gene: TRBD1; j_gene: TRBJ1-3; CDR3aa: CASRPGQGARGNTIYF; CDR3nt: TGTGCCAGCAGGCCGGGACAGGGGGCGAGAGGAAACACCATATATTTT
abundance: .; v_gene: TRBV6-5; d_gene: .; j_gene: TRBJ1-1; CDR3aa: CASKAQGVLYTEAFF; CDR3nt: TGTGCCAGCAAGGCGCAGGGCGTTTTGTACACTGAAGCTTTCTTT